This T cell receptor (beta chain) is from a study of T-cell reconstitution after alpha-beta-depleted transplantation in children. Points from the study as a whole: From surviving recipient T cells and thymic progenitors came the high day-60 TCRbeta diversity observed in some patients. T-cell counts and diversity at one year following transplant were attributed mainly to newly produced T cells. About two months after transplant, alpha-beta T cells reportedly came from several hundred expanded graft clones.

The CDR3 consists of 14 residues. The J segment lost 2 bases and the V segment lost 4 bases, leaving 5 bases of the junction unmatched. Germline V gene sequence: CDR1 KGHSH, CDR2 LQKENI. Preparation of the TCRbeta library involved a method that used unique molecular identifiers. TCRdb analysed the PCR reads with MiXCR anew, one entry per CDR3 protein. The sample has hundreds of thousands of distinct CDR3 sequences; 11% are singletons. Many counts were recorded for this clonotype. Antigen specificity is unknown. The V gene is TRBV18, the J gene TRBJ2-7, with 7 positions matching TRBD2. The receptor's source is a male patient aged 2-15 years who had a stem cell transplant for chronic granulomatous disease, so the T cells may come from the graft donor. This sample comprised peripheral blood, obtained 180 days after TCRalphabeta/CD19-depleted stem cell transplant. The CDR3 spells CASSHGGGAYEQYF. CDR3 nucleotides: TGTGCCAGCTCACACGGTGGGGGGGCCTACGAGCAGTACTTC.